Below, 9 T cell receptor beta chains from the same sample are listed, as sequenced in a study of sequential checkpoint blockade in melanoma. Only in-frame clones appear in the TCRdb table, and some are missing; sequencing was by immunoSEQ multiplex PCR. Among some 9,400 clones, 60% to 80% were seen once, and the ten largest hold less than 25%. The treatment denotes: randomized to nivolumab then ipilimumab (arm A) or the reverse (arm B). The sample here was CD8+ T cells sorted from blood (inferred from file names), taken from a patient given nivolumab and ipilimumab in sequence. The receptor set was obtained from a human donor with melanoma.

The chain uses TRBV30 and TRBJ2-7, with 10 positions matching TRBD1. This CDR3 contains 14 residues. V lost 4 bases and J lost 3; bases outside the gene matches: 6. Per germline, CDR1 GTSNPN and CDR2 SVGIG (reference sequence). CDR3 region: CAWKGTGVIYEQYF. DNA for the CDR3: TGTGCCTGGAAGGGGACAGGGGTTATCTACGAGCAGTACTTC.

V is TRBV6-1 and J is TRBJ2-7; D possibly corresponds to TRBD2 (5 bases). V was cut by 2 bases and J by 12 bases, with 11 bases left in between. Germline V gene lookup returns CDR1 MNHNS and CDR2 SASEGT. CDR3 length equals 11 residues. In DNA form, the CDR3 reads TGTGCCAGCAGTGAATGGGAGCTTCGGTACTTC. It specifies CASSEWELRYF.

The genes are TRBV6-5 and TRBJ2-5; no reliable D call. Germline values: CDR1 MNHEY, CDR2 SVGAGI. The CDR3 covers 12 residues. V lost 7 bases, J lost 6 bases, and 12 bases lay in between. The CDR3 coding sequence is TGTGCCAGCACCTCAGATTTTAAGACCCAGTACTTC. This encodes CASTSDFKTQYF.

Judged by abundance, this clone is medium-sized. The chain carries TRBV7-9 and TRBJ1-5; D call uncertain. Trimming left V 6 bases short and J 0 bases short, with 12 bases between. The CDR3 sequence is 15 residues long. Germline V CDR1 and CDR2: SEHNR, FQNEAQ (reference sequence). As DNA, the CDR3 is TGTGCCAGCAGTGAGAGCGGTAATAGCAATCAGCCCCAGCATTTT. Translating gives CASSESGNSNQPQHF.

The chain employs TRBV7-2 and TRBJ2-1; weak D call: TRBD1 (6 bases). Germline CDR1 reads SGHTA; CDR2 reads FQGNSA. The V gene lost 6 bases and the J gene lost 7 bases, with 19 bases spanning the gap. This CDR3 is built from 15 residues. CDR3 region: CASSWGSGQINEQFF. For the CDR3, the DNA is TGTGCCAGCAGTTGGGGATCGGGACAAATTAATGAGCAGTTCTTC.

The chain employs TRBV6-1 and TRBJ2-7; 9 bases line up with TRBD1. CDR1 and CDR2 from the germline V gene are MNHNS and SASEGT. V lost 6 bases to trimming and J lost 3 bases; unmatched junction nucleotides: 12. The CDR3 extends over 16 amino acids. DNA of the CDR3: TGTGCCAGCAGAGAACAGGGGGCGGGCTACATCTACGAGCAGTACTTC. It yields the protein CASREQGAGYIYEQYF.

The J gene is TRBJ2-2, the V gene TRBV7-8; 12 positions match TRBD1. Trimming took 5 bases from V and 6 from J; bases not matched to a gene: 7. CDR3 length: 16 amino acids. The germline V gene encodes CDR1 SGHVS and CDR2 FQNEAQ. CDR3 protein: CASSPTGTGGSGELFF. As DNA, the CDR3 is TGTGCCAGCAGCCCCACCGGGACAGGGGGCTCCGGGGAGCTGTTTTTT.

J is TRBJ2-1 and V is TRBV4-1, with 9 bases aligning to TRBD2. The J segment lost 4 bases and the V segment lost 4 bases, leaving 8 bases of the junction unmatched. Germline values: CDR1 MGHRA, CDR2 YSYEKL. This CDR3 is 16 amino acids long. This chain's CDR3 is CASSLPDSGSYNEQFF. CDR3 coding DNA: TGCGCCAGCAGCCTTCCGGATAGCGGGAGTTACAATGAGCAGTTCTTC.

The chain is built from TRBV19 and TRBJ2-7, with TRBD2 matching over 7 bases. V was pared by 3 bases and J by 6 bases, with 8 bases of the junction left unmatched. The CDR3 extends over 14 amino acids. The germline V gene has CDR1 LNHDA and CDR2 SQIVND (reference sequence). The CDR3 spells CASSIMPGGGEQYF. CDR3 DNA sequence: TGTGCCAGTAGTATTATGCCCGGCGGGGGCGAGCAGTACTTC.